Below, 8 T cell receptor beta chains from the same sample are listed, as sequenced in a study of T cell changes during pregnancy in multiple sclerosis. Sequencing used immunoSEQ multiplex PCR; TCRdb keeps in-frame clones, though not all of them. Of roughly 30,000 clones detected, more than 75% appear once; the ten largest clones hold around 7.9%. Sequencing used CD8+ T cells from peripheral blood mononuclear cells, obtained after pregnancy. The source of these receptors is a female donor with multiple sclerosis, enrolled in a pregnancy study.

This clone came up once. The CDR3 DNA sequence: TGTGCCAGCAGCAGAGACAGGGGGATGAACACTGAAGCTTTCTTT. It encodes CASSRDRGMNTEAFF. The V gene is TRBV9, the J gene TRBJ1-1; TRBD1 agrees at 9 bases. CDR1 and CDR2 from the germline V gene are SGDLS and YYNGEE. The CDR3 length is 15 residues. V gave up 4 bases and J gave up 0 bases; unmatched junction bases: 4.

The rearrangement uses TRBV5-4 and TRBJ2-7; possible D gene TRBD2, 5 bases. V gave up 8 bases and J gave up 2 bases, with 14 bases separating them. Germline V gives CDR1 SGHNT, CDR2 YYREEE (reference sequence). This CDR3 contains 13 residues. The DNA for the CDR3 is TGTGCCAGTGGCTTCGGGGAGACCTACGAGCAGTACTTC. This gives the protein CASGFGETYEQYF.

The chain is built from TRBV2 and TRBJ2-2; a possible D gene is TRBD1 (6 bases). The CDR3 loop spans 13 amino acids. From germline, CDR1 is SNHLY and CDR2 FYNNEI. Trimming stripped 10 bases from V and 4 bases from J, with 13 bases between. The chain's CDR3 is CATETGLTGELFF. CDR3 DNA sequence: TGTGCCACTGAAACAGGGCTCACCGGGGAGCTGTTTTTT.

The genes are TRBV10-2 and TRBJ2-5, with D maybe TRBD2 (6 bases). V lost 6 bases to trimming and J lost 6 bases, with 8 bases between them. CDR3 size: 11 residues. The germline V gene has CDR1 WSHSY and CDR2 SAAADI. The CDR3 region has the DNA TGCGCCAGCAGACGGGGGAAGACCCAGTACTTC. Its translation is CASRRGKTQYF.

The chain couples TRBV7-8 to TRBJ1-2, with D possibly TRBD1 on 6 matching bases. Germline V gene lookup returns CDR1 SGHVS and CDR2 FQNEAQ. Trimming removed 4 bases at V and 7 bases at J, with 13 bases between. The CDR3 contains 13 residues. This CDR3 is CASSYVQGFGYTF. The CDR3 coding sequence is TGTGCCAGCAGCTATGTCCAGGGGTTTGGCTACACCTTC.

This clone is labeled medium-sized. The sample contains more than one DNA sequence encoding this CDR3. The CDR3 loop reads CAWSTGMNTEAFF. CDR3 in DNA: TGTGCCTGGAGTACAGGGATGAACACTGAAGCTTTCTTT. The V gene is TRBV30, the J gene TRBJ1-1, with D possibly TRBD1 on 6 matching bases. Looked up from germline, CDR1 is GTSNPN and CDR2 is SVGIG (reference sequence). The CDR3 length is 13 residues. V was cut by 2 bases and J by 0 bases, with 7 bases left in between.

The V and J genes are TRBV28 and TRBJ1-5; D may be TRBD1 (5 bases). The V end lost 7 bases, the J end lost 6 bases, and 10 bases lay between the germline ends. CDR1 and CDR2 from the germline V gene are MDHEN and SYDVKM. The CDR3 spans 12 residues. For the CDR3, the DNA is TGTGCCAGCATTCCGGGGGGTCAGCCCCAGCATTTT. This translates into CASIPGGQPQHF.

This clone was seen just once. The chain joins TRBV27 to TRBJ2-1, with D unclear. This CDR3 is built from 15 residues. The V gene's germline CDR1 is MNHEY and CDR2 SMNVEV (reference sequence). V lost 9 bases and J 0 bases, leaving 15 bases between the germline ends. Here the CDR3 DNA reads TGTGCCAGTGGGCCCCGTTCAAGCTCCTACAATGAGCAGTTCTTC. It codes for CASGPRSSSYNEQFF.